The clone carrying this TCR beta chain appeared a single time. Its specificity is unknown. CDR3 length: 15 amino acids. The germline CDR1 and CDR2 sequences are SGHRS and YFSETQ. The V segment lost 5 bases and the J segment 2 bases; nucleotides outside the gene matches: 4. This sample is part of a study of cytomegalovirus exposure and HLA in healthy donors. Study as a whole: Sequencing of roughly 180 million T cells in an earlier analysis found around 100 million unique TCR beta sequences.

Amplification used 60 Vbeta primers and 13 Jbeta primers. TCRdb's table, derived via immunoSEQ multiplex PCR, lists solely in-frame clones and lacks some. The data show about 130,000 clones, with around three quarters seen just once and 1% held by the top ten. Study results and limitations: It emerged from a later analysis that several of the most significant clusters appeared to be linked to common viral pathogens. Overall, about 160 TCR beta chains were annotated as cytomegalovirus-associated. Productive status was seen about 87% or about 30% of the time for most TCR beta V segments in an earlier analysis.

Sequences were obtained from PBMCs. The sequence was collected from a middle-aged man in good health and CMV-seronegative. The rearrangement joins TRBV5-1 to TRBJ2-7, with 13 bases aligning to TRBD2. CDR3 amino acids: CASRLGTSGAYEQYF. The CDR3 nucleotides are TGCGCCAGCAGGCTTGGGACTAGCGGGGCCTACGAGCAGTACTTC.